The 10 T cell receptor beta chains presented below share a single source sample, sequenced in a study of T cell repertoires in cytomegalovirus infection. Each CDR3 protein gets one entry after TCRdb re-called the reads with MiXCR. The data show around 800,000 distinct CDR3 sequences, approximately 30% seen once. Their antigens are not known. Here the sequenced sample was cultured CD8+ T cells from PBMCs, taken from culture after CMV antigen stimulation. These receptors all stem from a human donor in good health (CMV status not recorded). Some clones in this sample may be carry-over from other donors' samples.

The chain couples TRBV6-1 to TRBJ1-2; D gene ambiguous. CDR1 MNHNS and CDR2 SASEGT come from the germline V gene. Trimming pared 2 bases from V and 8 bases from J, leaving 18 bases between. This CDR3 has 15 amino acids. CDR3 sequence: CASSETGAEGGGYTF. CDR3 bases: TGTGCCAGCAGTGAAACGGGAGCGGAAGGAGGGGGCTACACCTTC.

This chain joins TRBV4-1 and TRBJ1-2; D is perhaps TRBD1 (6 bases). The germline V gene encodes CDR1 MGHRA and CDR2 YSYEKL. Trimming took 0 bases from V and 3 from J, leaving 14 bases between them. CDR3 length: 16 residues. CDR3 in amino acids: CASSQEEGQTYYGYTF. Here the CDR3 DNA reads TGCGCCAGCAGCCAAGAAGAGGGACAAACCTACTATGGCTACACCTTC.

V gene TRBV6-6 combines with J gene TRBJ2-7; TRBD1 is a possible D gene (5 bases). The V end lost 6 bases, the J end lost 6 bases, and 18 bases lay between the germline ends. Germline assignment: CDR1 MNHNY and CDR2 SVGAGI (reference sequence). The CDR3 consists of 14 residues. The CDR3 region is CASSPNTSGFEQYV. Written as DNA, the CDR3 is TGTGCCAGCAGCCCAAATACCTCAGGGTTCGAGCAGTACGTC.

This clonotype occurred many times. This sequence joins TRBV19 and TRBJ1-4; D might be TRBD1 (5 bases). Germline V gene sequence: CDR1 LNHDA, CDR2 SQIVND (reference sequence). This CDR3 is 15 amino acids long. Trimming pared 4 bases from V and 5 bases from J, leaving 14 bases between. The CDR3 DNA reads TGTGCCAGTAGTACAGAACAGGTACTAAATGAAAAACTGTTTTTT. Its protein product is CASSTEQVLNEKLFF.

The rearrangement uses TRBV12-3 or TRBV12-4 and TRBJ2-7; 7 bases match TRBD1. The trim removed 5 bases at V and 2 bases at J, leaving 6 bases unmatched. This CDR3 contains 14 residues. CDR3 amino acids: CASSRTGDAYEQYF. For the CDR3, the DNA is TGTGCCAGCAGTCGCACAGGGGATGCCTACGAGCAGTACTTC.

This chain links TRBV7-8 with TRBJ1-4, with D hard to call. The length of the CDR3 is 15 residues. The V and J ends lost 4 bases and 8 bases respectively, with 17 bases between them. Germline V gene sequence: CDR1 SGHVS, CDR2 FQNEAQ. The CDR3: CASSSDPGKWEKLFF. For the CDR3, the DNA is TGTGCCAGCAGCTCTGACCCAGGCAAGTGGGAAAAACTGTTTTTT.

This clonotype was recorded only once. The chain combines TRBV20-1 with TRBJ2-5; 14 nucleotides line up with TRBD2. Germline CDR1 and CDR2: DFQATT and SNEGSKA (reference sequence). The V gene end was trimmed by 1 base and the J gene end by 0 bases; junction bases not matched to a gene: 7. The CDR3 extends over 18 amino acids. This chain's CDR3 is CSARGPGTSGGYQETQYF. The CDR3 DNA follows: TGCAGTGCTAGAGGCCCCGGGACTAGCGGGGGTTACCAAGAGACCCAGTACTTC.

This clonotype occurred a few times. The rearrangement joins TRBV12-3 or TRBV12-4 to TRBJ1-4; a weak D match, TRBD1 (6 bases). This CDR3 comprises 17 residues. Trimming took off 5 bases at V and 0 bases at J, with 16 bases between the two ends. CDR3 nucleotide sequence: TGTGCCAGCAGTCCACGATGGGGGGCTGCAACTAATGAAAAACTGTTTTTT. Translating it yields CASSPRWGAATNEKLFF.

The chain carries TRBV6-1 and TRBJ2-3, with D perhaps TRBD2 (7 bases). This CDR3 contains 17 residues. CDR1 and CDR2 from the germline V gene are MNHNS and SASEGT. Trimming removed 2 bases from V and 1 base from J, with 16 bases in between. The CDR3, as DNA: TGTGCCAGCAGTGAACCTCCCGGGGGGCCCCGCACAGATACGCAGTATTTT. It yields the protein CASSEPPGGPRTDTQYF.

Points on this clonotype: This may arise from a read error, as a much more abundant clone is one base away. V gene TRBV7-9 combines with J gene TRBJ2-7, with D perhaps given as TRBD1 or TRBD2 (6 bases each). Trimming removed 1 base from V and 5 bases from J, with 12 bases in between. Germline-derived CDR1 and CDR2 are SEHNR and FQNEAQ (reference sequence). This CDR3 contains 14 residues. The chain's CDR3 is CASSLVGGNDEQYF. For the CDR3, the DNA is TGTGCCAGCAGCTTAGTAGGGGGGAATGACGAGCAGTACTTC.